The 24 T cell receptor beta chains below all came from one sample that was sequenced in a study of identical twins. TCRdb itself ran the 5' RACE reads through MiXCR, one entry per CDR3 protein. This table holds 640,000 or so distinct CDR3 sequences, 5.5% to 6.5% found once. The sample consisted of naive T cells sorted from blood. These receptor sequences come from a man between 18 and 29 years old in good health.

The rearrangement joins TRBV6-1 to TRBJ2-1; 14 nucleotides agree with TRBD2. J lost 2 bases, V lost 5 bases, and 2 bases had no gene match. The CDR3 runs 16 residues. Germline V CDR1 and CDR2: MNHNS, SASEGT. DNA of the CDR3: TGTGCCAGCAGTCAGACTAGCGGGAGGGCCTACAATGAGCAGTTCTTC. Amino acids: CASSQTSGRAYNEQFF.

This clonotype appeared a few times. This sequence joins TRBV20-1 and TRBJ2-6, with no clear D. Germline lookup yields CDR1 DFQATT and CDR2 SNEGSKA (reference sequence). The CDR3 is 14 amino acids. V was pared by 3 bases and J by 0 bases, with 6 bases between. CDR3 in amino acids: CSARRSSGANVLTF. DNA of the CDR3: TGCAGTGCTAGGCGAAGCTCTGGGGCCAACGTCCTGACTTTC.

As regards this clonotype: A clone one base away is much larger, so this may be a read error. J is TRBJ2-7 and V is TRBV20-1; D remains ambiguous. Germline V gene lookup returns CDR1 DFQATT and CDR2 SNEGSKA (reference sequence). Trimming shortened V by 6 bases and J by 1 base, and 16 bases separated the two germline ends. The CDR3 has 14 amino acids. The CDR3 nucleotides are TGCAGTGCGCCTGCGGTCTTCGGGTCCTACGAGCAGTACTTC. As protein: CSAPAVFGSYEQYF.

This clonotype was picked up many times. This chain uses TRBV7-8 with TRBJ2-1; 8 bases line up with TRBD2. This CDR3 is built from 17 residues. Germline CDR1 and CDR2: SGHVS and FQNEAQ. The ends lost 3 bases at V and 1 base at J; junction bases unmatched: 8. The CDR3 protein is CASSLGLAGGSYNEQFF. The CDR3, as DNA: TGTGCCAGCAGCTTGGGTCTCGCGGGAGGTTCCTACAATGAGCAGTTCTTC.

This clonotype was counted ten times or more. The chain couples TRBV20-1 to TRBJ2-1; 10 positions agree with TRBD2. The CDR3 is 16 amino acids. V dropped 6 bases and J dropped 5; count of bases not matched to a gene: 13. The germline CDR1 and CDR2 sequences are DFQATT and SNEGSKA (reference sequence). This CDR3 is CSAAKAGGHYDNEQFF. CDR3 sequence (DNA): TGCAGTGCCGCCAAAGCGGGAGGGCACTACGACAATGAGCAGTTCTTC.

V gene TRBV12-3 or TRBV12-4 combines with J gene TRBJ2-3; no definite D call. V lost 6 bases and J 4 bases, leaving 8 bases between the germline ends. The CDR3 has 12 residues. CDR3 nucleotides: TGTGCCAGCAGCCGGAGCCCAGATACGCAGTATTTT. Translating it yields CASSRSPDTQYF.

This clonotype was observed at least ten times. The chain carries TRBV10-3 and TRBJ2-1; 7 bases align to TRBD1. The CDR3 sequence is 15 residues long. CDR1 and CDR2 (germline): ENHRY, SYGVKD. J gave up 0 bases and V 6 bases, and 5 bases lay outside the gene matches. The CDR3 DNA is TGTGCCATCAGGGACAGGCTGAGCTCCTACAATGAGCAGTTCTTC. Protein: CAIRDRLSSYNEQFF.

This clonotype appeared a few times. The rearrangement joins TRBV29-1 to TRBJ2-1; D gene uncertain. Per the germline V gene, CDR1 is SQVTM and CDR2 is ANQGSEA. The CDR3 has 14 amino acids. Trimming pared 7 bases from V and 6 bases from J, leaving 19 bases between. In DNA form, the CDR3 reads TGCAGCGGAGTTCTCCCCGTGTCCGGCAATGAGCAGTTCTTC. This translates into CSGVLPVSGNEQFF.

This clonotype was seen only a few times. This CDR3 reads CSAGLAGRSGANVLTF. As DNA, the CDR3 is TGCAGTGCCGGACTAGCGGGACGCTCTGGGGCCAACGTCCTGACTTTC. V and J are TRBV20-1 and TRBJ2-6; 12 positions match TRBD2. The V and J ends lost 6 bases and 0 bases, in that order; junction bases with no gene match: 3. The length of the CDR3 is 16 residues. CDR1 is DFQATT and CDR2 is SNEGSKA in the germline V gene (reference sequence).

This clonotype was found many times. This rearrangement joins TRBV9 to TRBJ2-1, with TRBD2 matching 8 bases. Unmatched junction bases numbered 9, after V lost 2 bases and J lost 8 bases. This CDR3 region has 15 residues. CDR1 and CDR2 (germline): SGDLS, YYNGEE. The CDR3 DNA follows: TGTGCCAGCAGCGTTACGGCCGGGAGGGCCGATGAGCAGTTCTTC. This encodes CASSVTAGRADEQFF.

At least ten counts were recorded for this clonotype. The chain combines TRBV12-3 or TRBV12-4 with TRBJ2-7; D not resolved. There are 11 residues in the CDR3. The ends were cut back, 7 bases at V and 2 bases at J, with 6 bases in the middle. This CDR3 reads CASNATYEQYV. As DNA, the CDR3 is TGTGCCAGCAACGCTACCTACGAGCAGTACGTC.

The chain joins TRBV30 to TRBJ2-7; tentatively, D is TRBD2 (5 bases). The V gene lost 2 bases and the J gene lost 3 bases, with 14 bases spanning the gap. The CDR3 runs to 14 residues. Germline V gives CDR1 GTSNPN, CDR2 SVGIG (reference sequence). The CDR3 protein is CAWSFSGGGYEQYV. The CDR3 DNA is TGTGCCTGGAGTTTCTCAGGTGGAGGCTACGAGCAGTACGTC.

In this sample, this clonotype turned up many times. In DNA, the CDR3 is TGTGCCAGCAGTTACGCCTCTAGCGGGGACTCCTACGAGCAGTACGTC. Residues: CASSYASSGDSYEQYV. The chain couples TRBV6-2 or TRBV6-3 to TRBJ2-7; 9 bases map to TRBD2. The CDR3 is 16 amino acids. J was trimmed by 0 bases and V by 2 bases; bases with no gene match: 5. Germline V gene lookup returns CDR1 MNHEY and CDR2 SVGEGT.

The sample holds many counts of this clonotype. The V and J genes are TRBV10-3 and TRBJ2-7, with D possibly being TRBD1 or TRBD2 (5 bases each). CDR1 is ENHRY, CDR2 SYGVKD, per germline. The CDR3 has 16 residues. Trimming pared 8 bases from V and 2 bases from J, leaving 22 bases between. Written as DNA, the CDR3 is TGTGCCATCTGGAGTGGGGGTCGGGACCCTCCCTACGAGCAGTACTTC. Encoded protein: CAIWSGGRDPPYEQYF.

This clonotype showed up many times. The V gene is TRBV20-1, the J gene TRBJ2-7; 8 bases line up with TRBD2. V lost 4 bases and J lost 3; bases outside the gene matches: 8. The CDR3 length is 14 residues. The germline CDR1 and CDR2 sequences are DFQATT and SNEGSKA (reference sequence). Here the CDR3 DNA reads TGCAGTGCTACGCCGGGACTAGGGCTCTACGAGCAGTACTTC. This translates into CSATPGLGLYEQYF.

Ten or more counts support this clonotype. The rearrangement joins TRBV24-1 to TRBJ2-1; D may be TRBD2 (7 bases). Per germline, CDR1 KGHDR and CDR2 SFDVKD. This CDR3 has 16 amino acids. Deletions cut 4 bases from V and 6 bases from J, with 18 bases between. The CDR3 is CATSEPRGEGLNEQFF. The CDR3 region has the DNA TGTGCCACCAGTGAACCAAGGGGGGAGGGCCTCAATGAGCAGTTCTTC.

This clonotype was found a few times. The chain uses TRBV24-1 and TRBJ2-1, with D uncertain. V was shortened by 4 bases and J by 1 base, with 7 bases between the two germline ends. The CDR3 spans 14 residues. Germline assignment: CDR1 KGHDR and CDR2 SFDVKD. The CDR3 is CATSDPGSYNEQFF. The CDR3 DNA follows: TGTGCCACCAGTGACCCCGGGTCCTACAATGAGCAGTTCTTC.

In its sample, this clonotype was seen many times. The rearrangement links TRBV5-4 to TRBJ2-5, with 14 bases fitting TRBD2. The CDR3 totals 17 residues. Trimming took 4 bases from V and 0 from J; bases not matched to a gene: 5. Per the germline V gene, CDR1 is SGHNT and CDR2 is YYREEE (reference sequence). The CDR3 nucleotides read TGTGCCAGCAGCCGAGGGACTAGCGGGGGAGACCAAGAGACCCAGTACTTC. Protein sequence: CASSRGTSGGDQETQYF.

V and J are TRBV12-3 or TRBV12-4 and TRBJ2-2; tentatively, D is TRBD2 (6 bases). V was shortened by 1 base and J by 1 base, with 10 bases between the two germline ends. There are 16 residues in the CDR3. The CDR3 coding sequence is TGTGCCAGCAGTTTAGGGGGTAGCGGGAACACCGGGGAGCTGTTTTTT. It is translated as CASSLGGSGNTGELFF.

This clonotype was detected ten times or more. The chain combines TRBV27 with TRBJ1-5; D not resolved. The germline V and J ends were trimmed by 5 bases and 3 bases, with 14 bases remaining between them. This CDR3 contains 15 residues. CDR1 MNHEY and CDR2 SMNVEV come from the germline V gene (reference sequence). CDR3 DNA sequence: TGTGCCAGCAGTCAGTCATCCCGAGACAATCAGCCCCAGCATTTT. Translating it yields CASSQSSRDNQPQHF.

In this sample, this clonotype turned up many times. The chain recombines TRBV24-1 with TRBJ2-1, with TRBD2 identical over 14 bases. Germline trimming cut 4 bases from V and 8 bases from J; bases unmatched to any gene: 9. CDR1 KGHDR and CDR2 SFDVKD come from the germline V gene. This CDR3 contains 17 residues. In DNA, the CDR3 is TGTGCCACCAGTGACGAAAGGACTAGCGGGAGGTGGGATGAGCAGTTCTTC. Protein product: CATSDERTSGRWDEQFF.

This clonotype was picked up a small number of times. This chain connects TRBV29-1 to TRBJ2-7; TRBD1 aligns across 8 bases. Germline CDR1 is SQVTM and CDR2 is ANQGSEA. V lost 6 bases, J lost 2 bases, and 6 bases stayed unmatched. This CDR3 has 13 residues. The chain's CDR3 is CSVPGQEPYEQYF. For the CDR3, the DNA is TGCAGCGTGCCGGGACAGGAGCCCTACGAGCAGTACTTC.

This clonotype was counted between two and nine times. This sequence joins TRBV11-2 and TRBJ2-3; no clear D gene. Germline values: CDR1 SGHAT, CDR2 FQNNGV. The V end lost 2 bases, the J end lost 13 bases, and 16 bases lay between the germline ends. This CDR3 is built from 13 residues. The CDR3 here is CASSLYNAPVEYF. In DNA form, the CDR3 reads TGTGCCAGCAGCTTATATAACGCCCCCGTAGAGTATTTT.

The rearrangement uses TRBV12-3 or TRBV12-4 and TRBJ1-2; 7 bases are shared with TRBD1. The V gene end was trimmed by 6 bases and the J gene end by 7 bases; junction bases not matched to a gene: 8. There are 13 residues in the CDR3. The CDR3 bases are TGTGCCAGCAGACGACAGGGTGAGGGTGGCTACACCTTC. It is translated as CASRRQGEGGYTF.